The 20 T cell receptor beta chains given below trace back to one sample, sequenced in a study of T-cell memory formation after mild COVID-19. TCRdb processed the 5' RACE reads anew with MiXCR; each CDR3 protein has one entry. Among approximately 150,000 distinct CDR3 sequences listed, roughly 15% were seen once. Sequenced sample: PBMCs or a T cell subset sorted from them (not recorded which). All receptors come from an adult woman who had mild COVID-19 (a few samples of this study predate the infection). Cell type and time point are not known.

The sample holds a few counts of this clonotype. The chain uses TRBV5-4 and TRBJ2-7, with a tentative D call TRBD2 (5 bases). CDR1 is SGHNT, CDR2 YYREEE, per germline (reference sequence). V was shortened by 0 bases and J by 2 bases, with 9 bases between the two germline ends. CDR3 length: 14 residues. CDR3 sequence (DNA): TGTGCCAGCAGCTTGGGTAGCGTCCCCTACGAGCAGTACTTC. It specifies CASSLGSVPYEQYF.

The rearrangement uses TRBV18 and TRBJ2-2; D may be TRBD1 or TRBD2 (5 bases each). This CDR3 has 15 amino acids. Germline-derived CDR1 and CDR2 are KGHSH and LQKENI. Trimming cost V 4 bases and J 5 bases, with 14 bases left between them. The CDR3 DNA follows: TGTGCCAGCTCACGTGGGGGAAGTCGAACCGGGGAGCTGTTTTTT. Amino acid sequence: CASSRGGSRTGELFF.

Only a few counts were recorded for this clonotype. The gene calls are TRBV27 and TRBJ1-6, with D unclear. The CDR3 loop spans 16 amino acids. Per the germline V gene, CDR1 is MNHEY and CDR2 is SMNVEV (reference sequence). Trimming removed 4 bases from V and 3 bases from J, with 13 bases in between. The CDR3: CASSSRLRVYNSPLHF. CDR3 DNA sequence: TGTGCCAGCAGTTCCCGTCTACGTGTCTATAATTCACCCCTCCACTTT.

This clonotype showed up just a few times. V is TRBV5-1 and J is TRBJ2-3; TRBD2 might be the D (6 bases). The germline gives CDR1 SGHRS, CDR2 YFSETQ. Trimming cost V 2 bases and J 5 bases, with 15 bases left between them. The CDR3 is 15 amino acids. The CDR3 sequence: CASSFGWGDGDTQYF. CDR3 coding DNA: TGCGCCAGCAGCTTTGGCTGGGGGGATGGAGATACGCAGTATTTT.

V usage is TRBV29-1 and J usage is TRBJ2-1; 8 bases agree with TRBD1. CDR3 length equals 15 residues. V trimming: 6 bases; J trimming: 2 bases; junction bases outside the gene matches: 9. CDR1 is SQVTM and CDR2 is ANQGSEA in the germline V gene. The CDR3 coding sequence is TGCAGCGTCCCACTCCGGGACAGGCCCTACAATGAGCAGTTCTTC. It translates to CSVPLRDRPYNEQFF.

This clonotype appeared many times. The rearrangement joins TRBV12-3 or TRBV12-4 to TRBJ2-2; no firm D call. Trimming took 2 bases from V and 5 from J, leaving 9 bases between them. The CDR3 consists of 14 residues. The CDR3, as DNA: TGTGCCAGCAGTTTAAGACCGTCTACCGGGGAGCTGTTTTTT. This codes for CASSLRPSTGELFF.

This clonotype turned up a few times. This chain links TRBV29-1 with TRBJ2-1, with 9 bases identical to TRBD1. The CDR3 has 17 residues. In germline, CDR1 is SQVTM, CDR2 ANQGSEA. V was clipped by 3 bases and J by 6 bases; unmatched bases: 15. The CDR3 DNA follows: TGCAGCGTTGATGATCCCCCGGACAGGGGACATGGCAATGAGCAGTTCTTC. Encoded protein: CSVDDPPDRGHGNEQFF.

In its sample, this clonotype was seen a few times. The chain employs TRBV5-1 and TRBJ1-2; 10 nucleotides align to TRBD1. The V gene's germline CDR1 is SGHRS and CDR2 YFSETQ. V gave up 3 bases and J gave up 4 bases; unmatched junction bases: 6. The CDR3 spans 15 residues. The CDR3 region is CASSSPDRGLYGYTF. The CDR3 DNA is TGCGCCAGCAGCTCCCCCGACAGGGGGCTCTATGGCTACACCTTC. Filled out from reference TRBV5-1 and TRBJ1-2, the complete variable domain reads KAGVTQTPRYLIKTRGQQVTLSCSPISGHRSVSWYQQTPGQGLQFLFEYFSETQRNKGNFPGRFSGRQFSNSRSEMNVSTLELGDSALYLCASSSPDRGLYGYTFGSGTRLTVV.

The chain combines TRBV7-9 with TRBJ2-7; tentatively, D is TRBD1 or TRBD2 (5 bases each). The length of the CDR3 is 16 residues. Germline-derived CDR1 and CDR2 are SEHNR and FQNEAQ (reference sequence). V was pared by 5 bases and J by 3 bases, with 20 bases between. The CDR3: CASSPRDGRYYYEQYF. CDR3 sequence (DNA): TGTGCCAGCAGCCCACGGGACGGCCGATACTACTACGAGCAGTACTTC. Full variable domain (outside the CDR3, taken from reference TRBV7-9 and TRBJ2-7): DTGVSQNPRHKITKRGQNVTFRCDPISEHNRLYWYRQTLGQGPEFLTYFQNEAQLEKSRLLSDRFSAERPKGSFSTLEIQRTEQGDSAMYLCASSPRDGRYYYEQYFGPGTRLTVT.

This clonotype was found many times. Germline and junction disagree at one end, which may indicate a read error. V is TRBV5-1 and J is TRBJ2-3; unclear D gene. The CDR3 runs to 12 residues. Germline V gene sequence: CDR1 SGHRS, CDR2 YFSETQ. CDR3 in DNA: TGTGCCAGCAGCCTTAACACAGATACGCAGTATTTT. Encoded protein: CASSLNTDTQYF.

This chain joins TRBV2 and TRBJ1-1; 12 bases fit TRBD1. The V and J ends lost 4 bases and 6 bases, in that order; junction bases with no gene match: 0. The CDR3 runs 13 residues. Per germline, CDR1 SNHLY and CDR2 FYNNEI. The CDR3 is CASSGDRGPEAFF. In nucleotides, the CDR3 is TGTGCCAGCAGTGGGGACAGGGGGCCTGAAGCTTTCTTT.

Only a few counts were recorded for this clonotype. The rearrangement joins TRBV7-8 to TRBJ2-7; tentatively, D is TRBD2 (5 bases). This CDR3 contains 13 residues. Trimming removed 5 bases from V and 4 bases from J, with 12 bases in between. CDR1 is SGHVS, CDR2 FQNEAQ, per germline. CDR3 protein: CASSRQEVYEQYF. The CDR3, as DNA: TGTGCCAGCAGCCGCCAGGAGGTATACGAGCAGTACTTC. Looking up the rest from reference TRBV7-8 and TRBJ2-7 gives the full variable domain: GAGVSQSPRYKVAKRGQDVALRCDPISGHVSLFWYQQALGQGPEFLTYFQNEAQLDKSGLPSDRFFAERPEGSVSTLKIQRTQQEDSAVYLCASSRQEVYEQYFGPGTRLTVT.

This clonotype was seen many times. The chain links TRBV7-2 to TRBJ2-2; D remains unclear. This CDR3 is 17 amino acids long. In germline, CDR1 is SGHTA, CDR2 FQGNSA. Trimming pared 1 base from V and 1 base from J, leaving 13 bases between. Written as DNA, the CDR3 is TGTGCCAGCAGCTTAGTCTACGGCGGAGTGAACACCGGGGAGCTGTTTTTT. This sequence encodes CASSLVYGGVNTGELFF.

There are many counts of this clonotype. For the CDR3, the DNA is TGTGCCAGCAGCAACCCCCGAGCGGGGGCGCTCGGGTCTCTCTACGAGCAGTACTTC. Translating it yields CASSNPRAGALGSLYEQYF. The chain employs TRBV12-3 or TRBV12-4 and TRBJ2-7; TRBD2 matches at 8 bases. V shed 6 bases and J 3 bases; nucleotides not matched to a gene: 22. The CDR3 has 19 residues.

The chain has TRBV4-1 and TRBJ1-2; D not resolved. The CDR3 length is 14 residues. CDR1 MGHRA and CDR2 YSYEKL come from the germline V gene. V was cut by 1 base and J by 4 bases, with 10 bases left in between. CDR3 protein: CASSQAAGSYGYTF. CDR3 sequence (DNA): TGCGCCAGCAGCCAAGCTGCAGGCTCCTATGGCTACACCTTC.

The chain is built from TRBV28 and TRBJ2-2; 10 positions match TRBD2. V dropped 8 bases and J dropped 1; count of bases not matched to a gene: 13. The CDR3 consists of 18 residues. In germline, CDR1 is MDHEN, CDR2 SYDVKM. In nucleotides, the CDR3 is TGTGCCAGCTACAGCGCGGGAGCGGGAGGGCTGAACACCGGGGAGCTGTTTTTT. It yields the protein CASYSAGAGGLNTGELFF. The variable domain in full, with the rest retrieved from reference TRBV28 and TRBJ2-2, is DVKVTQSSRYLVKRTGEKVFLECVQDMDHENMFWYRQDPGLGLRLIYFSYDVKMKEKGDIPEGYSVSREKKERFSLILESASTNQTSMYLCASYSAGAGGLNTGELFFGEGSRLTVL.

This clonotype was observed a few times. The rearrangement links TRBV4-1 to TRBJ2-1; D call uncertain. With 4 bases removed from V and 7 bases from J, the gap between germline ends came to 20 bases. CDR1 and CDR2 (germline): MGHRA, YSYEKL. The CDR3 extends over 16 amino acids. CDR3 nucleotide sequence: TGCGCCAGCAGCCTCAAGGCATTCAGGCCGGGTAATGAGCAGTTCTTC. Translated, it gives CASSLKAFRPGNEQFF.

This clonotype has only a few counts. This chain links TRBV24-1 with TRBJ2-6; D ambiguous. V gave up 0 bases and J gave up 5 bases, with 13 bases separating them. Germline CDR1 KGHDR, CDR2 SFDVKD. The CDR3 consists of 17 residues. CDR3 sequence (DNA): TGTGCCACCAGTGATTTGGAAAGGGCCCGCTGGGCCAACGTCCTGACTTTC. Translated, it gives CATSDLERARWANVLTF.

The chain recombines TRBV7-2 with TRBJ2-2, with TRBD1 matching over 11 bases. CDR1 and CDR2 from the germline V gene are SGHTA and FQGNSA. V was clipped by 5 bases and J by 4 bases; unmatched bases: 3. This CDR3 spans 15 amino acids. CDR3 residues: CASSRDRGITGELFF. The DNA for the CDR3 is TGTGCCAGCAGCCGGGACAGGGGGATCACCGGGGAGCTGTTTTTT.

This clonotype has only a few counts. V gene TRBV12-3 or TRBV12-4 combines with J gene TRBJ2-1, with 10 bases identical to TRBD2. CDR3 length: 16 amino acids. V was pared by 5 bases and J by 9 bases, with 13 bases of the junction left unmatched. This CDR3 reads CASSPPQREGPGEQFF. CDR3 sequence (DNA): TGTGCCAGCAGTCCGCCCCAGCGGGAGGGCCCAGGTGAGCAGTTCTTC.